The rows below give T cell receptor beta chains drawn from one sample of a study of cytomegalovirus exposure and HLA in healthy donors. Profiling relied on immunoSEQ multiplex PCR, and the TCRdb table lists in-frame clones only, not all of them. The data show approximately 190,000 clones, 75% to 90% seen once. Sequencing was carried out using PBMCs. These receptors were obtained from a woman in her forties or fifties in good health and CMV-seropositive. Each CDR3 is given with its conserved first and last residue. A D gene is named only where the DNA matches it firmly. Clone size is given for some rows only: seen once, a few or many times, or a class if the clone is expanded.

>TRBD1|TRBV6-5|TRBJ2-3|once
TGTGCCAGCAGCCCCGGACAGGGAATAACAGATACGCAGTATTTT
CASSPGQGITDTQYF
>.|TRBV28|TRBJ2-1|.
TGTGCCAGCAGTCGACAGAAGCTGCAGTTCTTC
CASSRQKLQFF
>TRBD2|TRBV19|TRBJ2-2|.
TGTGCCAGTAGTATCCGAATTAGCGGGGGTGCCGGGGAGCTGTTTTTT
CASSIRISGGAGELFF
>.|TRBV7-9|TRBJ1-2|.
TGTTCCAGCAGCCACAACGGGGGGGAAGGCTACACCTTC
CSSSHNGGEGYTF
>.|TRBV28|TRBJ2-4|.
TGTGCCAGCAGTTTAATTAGATTAGCCAAAAACATTCAGTACTTC
CASSLIRLAKNIQYF
>TRBD2|TRBV5-4|TRBJ2-1|.
TGTGCCAGCAGCCCGTATGGGGGAGGGGTACAGAATGAGCAGTTCTTC
CASSPYGGGVQNEQFF
>TRBD1|TRBV6-6|TRBJ2-3|.
TGTGCCAGCAGTTACACCACAGGGGGCAATACGCAGTATTTT
CASSYTTGGNTQYF
>.|TRBV6-1|TRBJ1-1|once
TGTGCCAGCAGTGAAAAGGCGGGGGGTATAGCTGAAGCTTTCTTT
CASSEKAGGIAEAFF
>.|TRBV15|TRBJ2-1|.
TGTGCCACCAGCAGAGGAGACTACAGTGAGCAGTTCTTC
CATSRGDYSEQFF
>.|TRBV5-4|TRBJ2-3|.
TGTGCCAGCAGCTCCCCCTCCCCAGATACGCAGTATTTT
CASSSPSPDTQYF
>TRBD1|TRBV7-9|TRBJ2-2|few
TGTGCCAGCAGCTTAGCGACGGGACAGGGTAGAACCGGGGAGCTGTTTTTT
CASSLATGQGRTGELFF
>TRBD2|TRBV27|TRBJ2-1|once
TGTGCCAGCAGTTCTATGACGGGAGGGCCAATGAATGAGCAGTTCTTC
CASSSMTGGPMNEQFF
>.|TRBV5-1|TRBJ2-1|.
TGCGCCAGCAGCTTGGCCTCGGGGTTTGTGGATAAGCAGTTCTTC
CASSLASGFVDKQFF
>TRBD2|TRBV14|TRBJ2-6|.
TGTGCCAGCAGTCCGGGACTAACATCTGGGGCCAACGTCCTGACTTTC
CASSPGLTSGANVLTF
>.|TRBV20-1|TRBJ1-1|.
TGCAGTGCTAGAGTTAGTCTTGAAGCTTTCTTT
CSARVSLEAFF
>TRBD2|TRBV5-1|TRBJ2-5|.
TGCGCCAGCAGCTTAGGACTAGCGATTTCAGAGACCCAGTACTTC
CASSLGLAISETQYF
>.|TRBV5-1|TRBJ1-5|.
TGCGCCAGCAGCTTGGAGGGGCAGGGGTCAAATCAGCCCCAGCATTTT
CASSLEGQGSNQPQHF
>.|TRBV28|TRBJ2-5|.
TGTGCCAGCAGCCCGACACAAGGGACTGCCATGTACCAAGAGACCCAGTACTTC
CASSPTQGTAMYQETQYF
>.|TRBV15|TRBJ2-6|.
TGTGCCACCAGCAGAGGACAGGAATCGAGCTCTGGGGCCAACGGCCTGACTTTC
CATSRGQESSSGANGLTF
>TRBD1|TRBV18|TRBJ1-2|few
TGTGCCAGCTCACCCTCCAGGACAGGGGCTAACTATGGCTACACCTTC
CASSPSRTGANYGYTF
>.|TRBV10-3|TRBJ2-3|.
TGTGCCATCAGGTTCGCGGATACGCAGTATTTT
CAIRFADTQYF
>.|TRBV4-1|TRBJ2-7|.
TGCGCCAGCAGCCAAGTTTTCGCTTTGGGGCCGCAAGGTGCTTACGAGCAGTACTTC
CASSQVFALGPQGAYEQYF
>.|TRBV5-1|TRBJ2-7|.
TGCGCCAGCAGCTTGGAGGCAGGGCGGCACGAGCAGTACTTC
CASSLEAGRHEQYF
>TRBD1|TRBV28|TRBJ2-5|once
TGTGCCAGCAGCCTATTCCCGGGACAGGGTGGAGAGACCCAGTACTTC
CASSLFPGQGGETQYF
>TRBD2|TRBV6-1|TRBJ2-5|few
TGTGCCAGCGTCCGCGGCGGGGGAGAGACCCAGTACTTC
CASVRGGGETQYF
>.|TRBV10-3|TRBJ2-1|.
TGTGCCATCGGCCGAAACAATGAGCAGTTCTTC
CAIGRNNEQFF
>.|TRBV27|TRBJ2-3|.
TGTGCCAGCAGTCGTCAGGGGAACACAGATACGCAGTATTTT
CASSRQGNTDTQYF
>.|TRBV7-2|TRBJ2-7|once
TGTGCCAGCAGCTTAGTTCCGACAAGCTCCTACGAGCAGTACTTC
CASSLVPTSSYEQYF
>.|TRBV10-2|TRBJ2-3|.
TGCGCCAGCAGGCTAGCCCGAAGCGCAGATACGCAGTATTTT
CASRLARSADTQYF
>.|TRBV4-1|TRBJ2-5|.
TGCGCCAGCAGGCAGGGGCCCGCGGGTGGAGAGACCCAGTACTTC
CASRQGPAGGETQYF
>.|TRBV7-2|TRBJ1-6|.
TGTGCCAGCAGCTCCAGGGTTGTGAATTCACCCCTCCACTTT
CASSSRVVNSPLHF
>.|TRBV6-6|TRBJ2-1|.
TGTGCCAGCAGTCCCACTTACAATGAGCAGTTCTTC
CASSPTYNEQFF
>.|TRBV18|TRBJ2-7|.
TGTGCCAGCTCACCCGGGACTGTCTCCTACGAGCAGTACTTC
CASSPGTVSYEQYF
>TRBD1|TRBV4-3|TRBJ2-5|.
TGCGCCAGCAGCCAGGGACAGGGGTACCAAGAGACCCAGTACTTC
CASSQGQGYQETQYF
>TRBD1|TRBV18|TRBJ1-5|medium-sized
TGTGCCAGCTCTCCGGACAGGGCCGATAGCAATCAGCCCCAGCATTTT
CASSPDRADSNQPQHF
>TRBD2|TRBV28|TRBJ2-2|.
TGTGCCAGCAATCGACTAGCGGGAGGCACCGGGGAGCTGTTTTTT
CASNRLAGGTGELFF
>TRBD1|TRBV6-5|TRBJ1-5|.
TGTGCCAGCAGACCGGGACAGGCGGATCAGCCCCAGCATTTT
CASRPGQADQPQHF
>.|TRBV19|TRBJ2-1|.
TGTGCCAGTAGTATAGCTCTGGGAGATTACTACAATGAGCAGTTCTTC
CASSIALGDYYNEQFF
>.|TRBV28|TRBJ2-1|.
TGTGCCAGCAGCGCGGGGCCGGGGCAGTTCTTC
CASSAGPGQFF
>TRBD2|TRBV27|TRBJ2-1|.
TGTGCCAGCAGCCGCCCGGGACTAGGCTATGAGCAGTTCTTC
CASSRPGLGYEQFF
>TRBD2|TRBV29-1|TRBJ2-1|.
TGCAGCGTTGGAACGGGAGGCTCCCACAATGAGCAGTTCTTC
CSVGTGGSHNEQFF
>.|TRBV28|TRBJ2-7|.
TGTGCCAGCAGTCCCTTTCCCGGCGAGCAGTACTTC
CASSPFPGEQYF
>TRBD2|TRBV5-6|TRBJ2-2|few
TGTGCCAGCAGCCGGTGGCTAGCGGGAGGGCCGGCCGGGGAGCTGTTTTTT
CASSRWLAGGPAGELFF
>TRBD1|TRBV6-5|TRBJ2-7|.
TGTGCCAGCAGTTACACCGACAGGGGGCTTTACGAGCAGTACTTC
CASSYTDRGLYEQYF
>.|TRBV6-5|TRBJ2-7|.
TGTGCCAGCAGGCGGGACAGACCCTACGAGCAGTACTTC
CASRRDRPYEQYF
>.|TRBV19|TRBJ1-2|.
TGTGCCAGTACCCCCGAGGAGTGGAGCTATGGCTACACCTTC
CASTPEEWSYGYTF
>TRBD2|TRBV4-1|TRBJ2-7|.
TGCGCCAGCAGCCCCCGACTAGCAGAACCTCCCAACGAGCAGTACTTC
CASSPRLAEPPNEQYF
>.|TRBV6-1|TRBJ2-3|.
TGTGCCAGCAGTAACTACCGGGGCACAGATACGCAGTATTTT
CASSNYRGTDTQYF